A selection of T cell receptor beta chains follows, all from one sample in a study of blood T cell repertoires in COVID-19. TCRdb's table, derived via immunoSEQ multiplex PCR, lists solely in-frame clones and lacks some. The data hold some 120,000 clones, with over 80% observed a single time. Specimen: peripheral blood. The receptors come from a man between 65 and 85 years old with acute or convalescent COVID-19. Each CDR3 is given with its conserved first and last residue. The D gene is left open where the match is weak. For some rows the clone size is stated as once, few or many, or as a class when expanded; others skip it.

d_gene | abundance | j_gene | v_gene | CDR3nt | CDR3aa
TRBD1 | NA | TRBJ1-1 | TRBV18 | TGTGCCAGCTCCCTGGGACAGGGTAACACTGAAGCTTTCTTT | CASSLGQGNTEAFF
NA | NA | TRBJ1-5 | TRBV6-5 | TGTGCCAGCCATGATCGGGGGTACCAGCCCCAGCATTTT | CASHDRGYQPQHF
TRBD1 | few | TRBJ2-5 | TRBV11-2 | TGTGCCAGCAGGACCGGGACAGGGGAAGAGACCCAGTACTTC | CASRTGTGEETQYF
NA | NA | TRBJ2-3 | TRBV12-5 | TGTGCTAGTGCTCCTGGGGCCAGCACAGATACGCAGTATTTT | CASAPGASTDTQYF
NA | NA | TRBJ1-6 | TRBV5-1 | TGCGCCAGCAGCCTGGGGAGCAATTCACCCCTCCACTTT | CASSLGSNSPLHF
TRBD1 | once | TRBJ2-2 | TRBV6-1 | TGTGCCAGCAGTGAAAGGGACAGGGGCGCACGCACCGGGGAGCTGTTTTTT | CASSERDRGARTGELFF
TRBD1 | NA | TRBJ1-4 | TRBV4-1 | TGCGCCAGCAGCCCGGGACAGGGGGCGAGGGGGAATGAAAAACTGTTTTTT | CASSPGQGARGNEKLFF
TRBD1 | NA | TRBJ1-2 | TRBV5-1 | TGCGCCAGCAGCAGAGACGGGACAGGGAGAGGCTACACCTTC | CASSRDGTGRGYTF
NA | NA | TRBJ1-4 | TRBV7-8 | TGTGCCAGCAGCTCAATCACAGTCCCAGGACGGGAAAATGAAAAACTGTTTTTT | CASSSITVPGRENEKLFF
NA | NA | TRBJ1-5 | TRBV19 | TGTGCCAGTAGTTTAACGGTTTATAGCAATCAGCCCCAGCATTTT | CASSLTVYSNQPQHF
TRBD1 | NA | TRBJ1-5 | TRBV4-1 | TGCGCCAGCAGCGGGCGACAGGGAAAGGATCAGCCCCAGCATTTT | CASSGRQGKDQPQHF
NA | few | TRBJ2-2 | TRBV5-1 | TGCGCCAGCAGCTTCCAGATTTGGGCTAGCGATGCCGGGGAGCTGTTTTTT | CASSFQIWASDAGELFF
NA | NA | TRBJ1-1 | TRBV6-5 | TGTGCCAGCAGTTACTCTGACAATATGAACACTGAAGCTTTCTTT | CASSYSDNMNTEAFF
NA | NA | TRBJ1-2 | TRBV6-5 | TGTGCCAGCAGTTACTCGGGCGACGGCTACACCTTC | CASSYSGDGYTF
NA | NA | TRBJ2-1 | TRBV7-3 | TGTGCCAGCAGACCGTCGGATGAGCAGTTCTTC | CASRPSDEQFF
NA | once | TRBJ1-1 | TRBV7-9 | TGTGCCAGCAGCTTAGTTCCAGGAGGAACTGAAGCTTTCTTT | CASSLVPGGTEAFF
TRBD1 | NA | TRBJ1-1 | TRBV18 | TGTGCCGGTCACAGGACAGGGTCCACTGAAGCTTTCTTT | CAGHRTGSTEAFF
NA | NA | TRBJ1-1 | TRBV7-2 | TGTGCCAGCACCCCGGGGGTGAACACTGAAGCTTTCTTT | CASTPGVNTEAFF
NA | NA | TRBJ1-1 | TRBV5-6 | TGTGCCAGCAGCCCAATTTTTGGGGGGGGGAACACTGAAGCTTTCTTT | CASSPIFGGGNTEAFF
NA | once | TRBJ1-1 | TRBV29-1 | TGCAGCACCAAACAGGGTGACACTGAAGCTTTCTTT | CSTKQGDTEAFF
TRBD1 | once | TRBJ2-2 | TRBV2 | TGTGCCAGCAGTGTAGAGCAGGGGGCCGGCGGGGAGCTGTTTTTT | CASSVEQGAGGELFF
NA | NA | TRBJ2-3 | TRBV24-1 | TGTGCCACCAGTGATCCAATAGACTACGCCCTCACAGATACGCAGTATTTT | CATSDPIDYALTDTQYF
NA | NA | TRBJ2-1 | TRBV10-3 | TGTGCCATCAGTGAGTCCAGCGACAATGAGCAGTTCTTC | CAISESSDNEQFF